This T cell receptor (beta chain) was identified during a study of shared clonotypes between healthy human individuals. Background on the study: Serving as donors were two women and three men, whose ages spanned 18 to 49.

Comment on this clone: Its specificity is unknown.

There are 16 residues in the CDR3. Trimming stripped 7 bases from V and 0 bases from J, with 17 bases between. Germline-derived CDR1 and CDR2 are MNHNY and SVGAGI (reference sequence). In the sorted-subset replicate PCRs, 200 ng DNA, 29,000 or so T cell genomes, was used. Measured with immunoSEQ multiplex PCR; TCRdb has only the in-frame clones, and not every one. The sample yields about 2.3 million clones, 92% seen once. Study-wide findings and caveats: Clonotype sharing across donors was expected to vary with sequencing depth. The represented genetic and exposure-history diversity was limited by the small number of donors.

Sequencing used naive CD4+ T cells from PBMCs. Noted subset: CD45RA+ positively selected. The V call is TRBV6-6, the J call TRBJ2-3; D is possibly TRBD2 (6 bases). This receptor was identified in a man younger than 30 in good health. Some clones in this sample may be carry-over from other donors' samples. CDR3 nucleotide sequence: TGTGCCAGCACCCACAAGAGGCGGGACAGCACAGATACGCAGTATTTT. Translation: CASTHKRRDSTDTQYF.